The 26 T cell receptor beta chains listed next were all sequenced from one sample in a study of beta chain features in type 1 diabetes. Study-wide findings and caveats: Moderate yet significant TCRB CDR3 shortening was seen in Type 1 diabetes patients in all four CD4+ subsets.

These receptors lack a known antigen. Expressed TCRB transcripts got sequenced, as all isolated RNA was reverse transcribed. Data came from immunoSEQ multiplex PCR; TCRdb stores just in-frame clones and leaves some out. Of a few hundred thousand clones in the sample, approximately 15% were seen once. Sequences were obtained from naive CD4+ T cells from blood. The receptors stem from a woman aged 18-29 years with type 1 diabetes.

This clone was counted only a few times. The chain joins TRBV4-1 to TRBJ2-1, with no clear D. CDR1 MGHRA and CDR2 YSYEKL come from the germline V gene. With 0 bases removed from V and 0 bases from J, the gap between germline ends came to 9 bases. The CDR3 length is 16 residues. Here the CDR3 reads CASSQDMASSYNEQFF. The DNA for the CDR3 is TGCGCCAGCAGCCAAGATATGGCCAGCTCCTACAATGAGCAGTTCTTC.

This clone turned up a few times. CDR3 amino acids: CASRTSGRAPYEQYF. For the CDR3, the DNA is TGTGCCAGCAGAACTAGCGGGAGGGCCCCCTACGAGCAGTACTTC. The chain employs TRBV2 and TRBJ2-7; TRBD2 matches at 13 bases. The CDR3 extends over 15 amino acids. Per the germline V gene, CDR1 is SNHLY and CDR2 is FYNNEI. V gave up 6 bases and J gave up 2 bases; unmatched junction bases: 4.

Only a few counts were recorded for this clone. This sequence joins TRBV15 and TRBJ2-2; 7 bases match TRBD1. The CDR3 has 17 residues. CDR1 and CDR2 from the germline V gene are LNHNV and YYDKDF (reference sequence). The trim removed 0 bases at V and 4 bases at J, leaving 8 bases unmatched. The CDR3 sequence: CATSRERGQGGTGELFF. The DNA of the CDR3 is TGTGCCACCAGCAGAGAAAGGGGGCAGGGTGGCACCGGGGAGCTGTTTTTT. Variable domain in full (rest from reference TRBV15 and TRBJ2-2): DAMVIQNPRYQVTQFGKPVTLSCSQTLNHNVMYWYQQKSSQAPKLLFHYYDKDFNNEADTPDNFQSRRPNTSFCFLDIRSPGLGDTAMYLCATSRERGQGGTGELFFGEGSRLTVL.

V is TRBV27 and J is TRBJ2-7, with 9 bases fitting TRBD1. CDR3 length: 17 residues. Germline V gives CDR1 MNHEY, CDR2 SMNVEV (reference sequence). J lost 1 base, V lost 7 bases, and 14 bases had no gene match. The DNA for the CDR3 is TGTGCCAGCACCGGGACAGGGAGGTCGCGAGTTTCCTACGAGCAGTACTTC. Its translation is CASTGTGRSRVSYEQYF.

The V gene is TRBV7-8, the J gene TRBJ1-2, with 7 bases fitting TRBD1. Trimming removed 6 bases from V and 7 bases from J; junction bases left unmatched: 11. Germline assignment: CDR1 SGHVS and CDR2 FQNEAQ. The CDR3 consists of 14 residues. CDR3 in DNA: TGTGCCAGCAGGTCCCGGGACAGTTATAGTGGCTACACCTTC. Residues: CASRSRDSYSGYTF.

The chain has TRBV2 and TRBJ2-5; D gene uncertain. The germline V gene encodes CDR1 SNHLY and CDR2 FYNNEI. Trimming cost V 7 bases and J 5 bases, with 14 bases left between them. The CDR3 runs 13 residues. This CDR3 is CASIESRVETQYF. The DNA of the CDR3 is TGTGCCAGCATAGAATCAAGAGTTGAGACCCAGTACTTC.

This clone was detected a few times. The chain links TRBV7-9 to TRBJ1-4; a weak D match, TRBD1 (6 bases). The germline V gene has CDR1 SEHNR and CDR2 FQNEAQ (reference sequence). The CDR3 runs 15 residues. V shed 5 bases and J shed 3 bases, with 13 bases lying between them. The CDR3, as DNA: TGTGCCAGCAGCACTAAGGGGGAACCTAATGAAAAACTGTTTTTT. Translating it yields CASSTKGEPNEKLFF.

This clone has just a few counts. The DNA for the CDR3 is TGCAGTGCTAGCTTTCACACTGAAGCTTTCTTT. Encoded protein: CSASFHTEAFF. V gene TRBV20-1 combines with J gene TRBJ1-1; D remains unclear. Germline CDR1 reads DFQATT; CDR2 reads SNEGSKA (reference sequence). CDR3 length: 11 residues. Trimming shortened V by 3 bases and J by 3 bases, and 5 bases separated the two germline ends.

This clone occurred a few times. V is TRBV27 and J is TRBJ2-7; D is unresolved. Germline V CDR1 and CDR2: MNHEY, SMNVEV (reference sequence). CDR3 length: 12 amino acids. The V and J ends lost 3 bases and 6 bases respectively, with 9 bases between them. This chain's CDR3 is CASSFHGSEQYF. The CDR3, as DNA: TGTGCCAGCAGTTTTCACGGGTCCGAGCAGTACTTC.

V is TRBV18 and J is TRBJ1-2, with TRBD1 identical over 9 bases. The CDR3 consists of 16 residues. From germline, CDR1 is KGHSH and CDR2 LQKENI. V lost 6 bases to trimming and J lost 2 bases; unmatched junction nucleotides: 10. CDR3 protein: CASSVTSGQGNYGYTF. DNA of the CDR3: TGTGCCAGCTCCGTTACCTCGGGACAGGGCAACTATGGCTACACCTTC.

V gene TRBV27 combines with J gene TRBJ2-7; D may be TRBD1 (5 bases). Trimming removed 2 bases at V and 2 bases at J, with 10 bases between. Germline CDR1 is MNHEY and CDR2 is SMNVEV (reference sequence). The CDR3 runs 14 residues. The CDR3 reads CASSLARVPYEQYF. Written as DNA, the CDR3 is TGTGCCAGCAGTTTAGCCAGGGTGCCCTACGAGCAGTACTTC.

This sequence joins TRBV18 and TRBJ2-7; D is perhaps TRBD2 (6 bases). Germline CDR1 is KGHSH and CDR2 is LQKENI. Trimming shortened V by 3 bases and J by 2 bases, and 14 bases separated the two germline ends. The CDR3 contains 15 residues. DNA for the CDR3: TGTGCCAGCTCACCCGGGACTCCCGGTCCCTACGAGCAGTACTTC. The encoded protein is CASSPGTPGPYEQYF.

Concerning this clone: The germline gene is not matched at one end of the junction; a read error may be the cause. The chain couples TRBV7-8 to TRBJ1-1, with 7 bases aligning to TRBD1. This CDR3 is built from 13 residues. Germline V gene sequence: CDR1 SGHVS, CDR2 FQNEAQ. CDR3 in amino acids: CASSLAGGDEAFF. DNA for the CDR3: TGTGCCAGCAGCTTAGCAGGGGGCGACGAAGCCTTCTTT.

About this clone itself: This sample also contains other DNA sequences that code for the same CDR3. This chain uses TRBV5-1 with TRBJ2-7, with 13 bases that match TRBD2. Germline V CDR1 and CDR2: SGHRS, YFSETQ. The J segment lost 2 bases and the V segment lost 0 bases, leaving 2 bases of the junction unmatched. The CDR3 loop spans 16 amino acids. The DNA of the CDR3 is TGCGCCAGCAGCTTGGGACTAGCGGGAGGAGCCTACGAGCAGTACTTC. It specifies CASSLGLAGGAYEQYF.

The rearrangement links TRBV25-1 to TRBJ2-5, with 10 bases aligning to TRBD1. This CDR3 region has 16 residues. Germline CDR1 reads MGHDK; CDR2 reads SYGVNS. Unmatched junction bases numbered 9, after V lost 3 bases and J lost 5 bases. The CDR3 loop is CASSDARQGATETQYF. As DNA, the CDR3 is TGTGCCAGCAGTGACGCGAGACAGGGGGCGACGGAGACCCAGTACTTC.

The J gene is TRBJ1-1, the V gene TRBV18; D remains ambiguous. V dropped 3 bases and J dropped 4 bases, with 12 bases sitting between them. This CDR3 has 14 residues. The V gene's germline CDR1 is KGHSH and CDR2 LQKENI. The CDR3 DNA is TGTGCCAGCTCACCGAGGGAGCACGGCACTGAAGCTTTCTTT. Its translation is CASSPREHGTEAFF. The full variable domain, rest sourced from reference TRBV18 and TRBJ1-1, is NAGVMQNPRHLVRRRGQEARLRCSPMKGHSHVYWYRQLPEEGLKFMVYLQKENIIDESGMPKERFSAEFPKEGPSILRIQQVVRGDSAAYFCASSPREHGTEAFFGQGTRLTVV.

This clone was observed once. This chain links TRBV4-2 with TRBJ2-2; 8 bases line up with TRBD2. The CDR3 loop spans 15 amino acids. V was clipped by 1 base and J by 6 bases; unmatched bases: 4. Germline assignment: CDR1 LGHNA and CDR2 YNFKEQ. The CDR3 DNA follows: TGTGCCAGCAGCCAAGCAGCGGGAGAAGCCGGGGAGCTGTTTTTT. Its protein is CASSQAAGEAGELFF.

This clone appeared a few times. This chain links TRBV30 with TRBJ2-5; D not resolved. CDR3 length: 13 amino acids. Germline-derived CDR1 and CDR2 are GTSNPN and SVGIG (reference sequence). V lost 4 bases to trimming and J lost 7 bases, with 16 bases between them. DNA of the CDR3: TGTGCCTGGACCCCCGACACCGGCCGGACCCAGTACTTC. This gives the protein CAWTPDTGRTQYF. The variable domain in full, with the rest retrieved from reference TRBV30 and TRBJ2-5, is SQTIHQWPATLVQPVGSPLSLECTVEGTSNPNLYWYRQAAGRGLQLLFYSVGIGQISSEVPQNLSASRPQDRQFILSSKKLLLSDSGFYLCAWTPDTGRTQYFGPGTRLLVL.

The V call is TRBV20-1, the J call TRBJ2-7; maybe TRBD1 (5 bases). Trimming pared 3 bases from V and 5 bases from J, leaving 8 bases between. CDR1 and CDR2 from the germline V gene are DFQATT and SNEGSKA (reference sequence). This CDR3 has 11 amino acids. CDR3 sequence: CSASIRDEQYF. DNA for the CDR3: TGCAGTGCTAGTATCAGGGACGAGCAGTACTTC.

This clone has more than one count but fewer than ten. The chain couples TRBV7-2 to TRBJ2-7, with 7 bases aligning to TRBD1. This CDR3 comprises 15 residues. The J segment lost 3 bases and the V segment lost 5 bases, leaving 10 bases of the junction unmatched. Germline V gene data show CDR1 as SGHTA and CDR2 as FQGNSA. The CDR3 DNA reads TGTGCCAGCAGCGAGACCGGGACAGAACTCTACGAGCAGTACTTC. It encodes CASSETGTELYEQYF.

J is TRBJ1-2 and V is TRBV15; 7 nucleotides match TRBD1. Germline V gives CDR1 LNHNV, CDR2 YYDKDF (reference sequence). Losses at the gene ends were 3 bases for V and 4 bases for J; bases not matched to a gene: 5. The CDR3 runs to 14 residues. In nucleotides, the CDR3 is TGTGCCACCAGCAGGATGGCAGGGGGCTATGGCTACACCTTC. It yields the protein CATSRMAGGYGYTF. The full variable domain, completed using reference TRBV15 and TRBJ1-2, is DAMVIQNPRYQVTQFGKPVTLSCSQTLNHNVMYWYQQKSSQAPKLLFHYYDKDFNNEADTPDNFQSRRPNTSFCFLDIRSPGLGDTAMYLCATSRMAGGYGYTFGSGTRLTVV.

Points on this clone: Other nucleotide sequences from this sample produce the same CDR3. The V call is TRBV18, the J call TRBJ2-3; D gene unclear. The germline V and J ends were trimmed by 3 bases and 0 bases, with 4 bases remaining between them. The germline V gene encodes CDR1 KGHSH and CDR2 LQKENI. The CDR3 consists of 13 residues. This chain's CDR3 is CASSPSSTDTQYF. Written as DNA, the CDR3 is TGTGCCAGCTCACCGTCTAGCACAGATACGCAGTATTTT.

The chain has TRBV5-4 and TRBJ2-1; TRBD2 aligns across 16 bases. Germline V gene sequence: CDR1 SGHNT, CDR2 YYREEE (reference sequence). This CDR3 comprises 17 residues. Losses at the gene ends were 4 bases for V and 8 bases for J; bases not matched to a gene: 9. The CDR3 sequence: CASSRGTSGRAVYEQFF. CDR3 DNA: TGTGCCAGCAGCCGCGGGACTAGCGGGAGGGCCGTATATGAGCAGTTCTTC. The whole variable domain, filled in from reference TRBV5-4 and TRBJ2-1, reads ETGVTQSPTHLIKTRGQQVTLRCSSQSGHNTVSWYQQALGQGPQFIFQYYREEENGRGNFPPRFSGLQFPNYSSELNVNALELDDSALYLCASSRGTSGRAVYEQFFGPGTRLTVL.

This clone was counted a few times. The chain links TRBV7-9 to TRBJ2-5; no firm D call. The ends were cut back, 2 bases at V and 2 bases at J, with 12 bases in the middle. Germline CDR1 and CDR2: SEHNR and FQNEAQ (reference sequence). The CDR3 consists of 15 residues. The CDR3 DNA sequence: TGTGCCAGCAGCTTACGAGCTAGAACACAAGAGACCCAGTACTTC. Translated: CASSLRARTQETQYF. Full variable domain (remainder filled in from reference TRBV7-9 and TRBJ2-5): DTGVSQNPRHKITKRGQNVTFRCDPISEHNRLYWYRQTLGQGPEFLTYFQNEAQLEKSRLLSDRFSAERPKGSFSTLEIQRTEQGDSAMYLCASSLRARTQETQYFGPGTRLLVL.

The gene calls are TRBV27 and TRBJ2-1; TRBD2 aligns across 12 bases. Germline values: CDR1 MNHEY, CDR2 SMNVEV (reference sequence). The CDR3 is 17 residues long. V lost 5 bases, J lost 3 bases, and 8 bases stayed unmatched. Here the CDR3 DNA reads TGTGCCAGCAGTAAACGGACTAGCGGGACCAACTACAATGAGCAGTTCTTC. This sequence encodes CASSKRTSGTNYNEQFF.

CDR3 in amino acids: CASSPQRGGSNYGYTF. CDR3 nucleotide sequence: TGTGCCAGCAGCCCCCAGCGGGGGGGATCTAACTATGGCTACACCTTC. The rearrangement joins TRBV27 to TRBJ1-2, with D possibly matching TRBD1 (5 bases). Germline CDR1 MNHEY, CDR2 SMNVEV (reference sequence). This CDR3 is 16 amino acids long. Trimming cost V 6 bases and J 0 bases, with 17 bases left between them.